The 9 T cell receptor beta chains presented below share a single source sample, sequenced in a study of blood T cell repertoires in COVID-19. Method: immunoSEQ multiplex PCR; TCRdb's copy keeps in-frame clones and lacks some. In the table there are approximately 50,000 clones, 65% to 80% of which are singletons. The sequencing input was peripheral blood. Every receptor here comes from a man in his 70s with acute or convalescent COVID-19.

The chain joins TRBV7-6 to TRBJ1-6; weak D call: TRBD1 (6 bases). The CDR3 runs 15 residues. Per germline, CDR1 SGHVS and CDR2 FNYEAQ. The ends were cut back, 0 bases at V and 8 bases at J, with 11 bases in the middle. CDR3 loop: CASSLANQGHSPLHF. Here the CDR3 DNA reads TGTGCCAGCAGCTTAGCGAACCAGGGGCATTCACCCCTCCACTTT. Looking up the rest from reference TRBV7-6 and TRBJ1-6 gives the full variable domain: GAGVSQSPRYKVTKRGQDVALRCDPISGHVSLYWYRQALGQGPEFLTYFNYEAQQDKSGLPNDRFSAERPEGSISTLTIQRTEQRDSAMYRCASSLANQGHSPLHFGNGTRLTVT.

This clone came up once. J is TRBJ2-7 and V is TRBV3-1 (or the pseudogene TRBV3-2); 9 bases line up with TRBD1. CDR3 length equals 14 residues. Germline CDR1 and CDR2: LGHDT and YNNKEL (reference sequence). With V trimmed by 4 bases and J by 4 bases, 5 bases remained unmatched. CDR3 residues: CASSLPDRGYEQYF. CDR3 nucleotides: TGTGCCAGCAGCCTTCCGGACAGGGGTTACGAGCAGTACTTC.

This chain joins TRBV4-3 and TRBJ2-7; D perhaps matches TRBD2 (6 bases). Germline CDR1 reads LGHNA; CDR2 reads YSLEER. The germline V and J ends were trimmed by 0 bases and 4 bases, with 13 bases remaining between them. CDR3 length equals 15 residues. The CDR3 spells CASSQDSGAIYEQYF. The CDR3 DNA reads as TGCGCCAGCAGCCAAGATAGCGGCGCAATATACGAGCAGTACTTC.

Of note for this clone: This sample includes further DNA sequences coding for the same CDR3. CDR3 sequence (DNA): TGTGCCACCAGTGATTCGTACCAAGAGACCCAGTACTTC. Amino acids: CATSDSYQETQYF. V and J are TRBV24-1 and TRBJ2-5; D not certain. The ends were cut back, 2 bases at V and 0 bases at J, with 3 bases in the middle. This CDR3 spans 13 amino acids. Germline CDR1 is KGHDR and CDR2 is SFDVKD.

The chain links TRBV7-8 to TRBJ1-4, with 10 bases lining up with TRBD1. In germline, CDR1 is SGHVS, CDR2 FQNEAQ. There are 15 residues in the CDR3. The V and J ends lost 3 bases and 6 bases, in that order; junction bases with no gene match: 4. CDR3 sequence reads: CASSFSGTGDEKLFF. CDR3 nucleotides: TGTGCCAGCAGCTTCTCCGGGACAGGGGATGAAAAACTGTTTTTT.

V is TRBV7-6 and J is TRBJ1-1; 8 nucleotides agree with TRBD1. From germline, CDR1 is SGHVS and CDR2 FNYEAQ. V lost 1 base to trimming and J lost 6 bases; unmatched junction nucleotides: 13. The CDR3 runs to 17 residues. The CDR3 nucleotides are TGTGCCAGCAGCTTAGATGTTCACAGGGGGAGTAGTGCTGAAGCTTTCTTT. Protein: CASSLDVHRGSSAEAFF.

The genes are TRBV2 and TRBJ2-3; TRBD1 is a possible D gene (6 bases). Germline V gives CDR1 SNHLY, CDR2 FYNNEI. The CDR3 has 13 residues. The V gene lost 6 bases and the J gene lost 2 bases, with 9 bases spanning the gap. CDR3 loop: CASRPGDTDTQYF. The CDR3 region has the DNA TGTGCCAGCAGGCCAGGGGACACAGATACGCAGTATTTT.

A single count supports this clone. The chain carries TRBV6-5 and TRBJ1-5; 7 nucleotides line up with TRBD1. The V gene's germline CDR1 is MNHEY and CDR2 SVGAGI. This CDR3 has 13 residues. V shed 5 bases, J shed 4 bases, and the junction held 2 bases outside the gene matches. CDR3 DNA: TGTGCCAGCAGTCGGACAGGAAATCAGCCCCAGCATTTT. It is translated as CASSRTGNQPQHF.

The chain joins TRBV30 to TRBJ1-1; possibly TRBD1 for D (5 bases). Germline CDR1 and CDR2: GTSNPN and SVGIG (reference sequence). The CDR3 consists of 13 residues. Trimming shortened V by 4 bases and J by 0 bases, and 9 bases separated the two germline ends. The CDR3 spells CAWNRQLNTEAFF. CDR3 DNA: TGTGCCTGGAACAGGCAGTTGAACACTGAAGCTTTCTTT.